This TCR beta chain stems from a study of T cells in Graves' hyperthyroidism and ophthalmopathy. About the study: Before treatment of any kind, peripheral blood was taken at initial diagnosis. General study points: Blood shared most expanded thyroid clonotypes above 0.001. A 13 V-J signature model discriminated ophthalmopathy versus stable hyperthyroidism.

RNA transcripts served as the template for amplifying TCR beta CDR3 regions. The HTBI primer set was used in a first-round RT-PCR of the TCR CDR3. TCRdb reprocessed the multiplex PCR reads with MiXCR, giving one entry per CDR3 protein. Among about 99,000 distinct CDR3 sequences listed, roughly 50% were seen once. The table lists this clonotype with many counts. Its cognate antigen is unknown. The TCR sequence derives from a man aged 35 to 55 with Graves' hyperthyroidism. Sequencing used blood.

As DNA, the CDR3 is TGCAGTGCTAGAGGGACAGGGATGGGCAGTCAGCCCCAGCATTTT. Translation: CSARGTGMGSQPQHF. The V and J genes are TRBV20-1 and TRBJ1-5, with 8 bases lining up with TRBD1. Per germline, CDR1 DFQATT and CDR2 SNEGSKA (reference sequence). The CDR3 contains 15 residues. V trimming: 1 base; J trimming: 6 bases; junction bases outside the gene matches: 8.